The T cell receptor (beta chain) described here comes from a study of cytomegalovirus exposure and HLA in healthy donors. Study at large: There were about 86 million unique TCRs (from HLA-typed donors) in an early data release. Findings and caveats of the study: Among TCR beta chains, those listed as cytomegalovirus-associated numbered roughly 150. Some public TCRs appeared in many individuals, while most sequences were rare.

A word on this clone: The antigen is undetermined.

The PCR was carried out with 60 Vbeta primers and 13 Jbeta primers. Generated by immunoSEQ multiplex PCR, the TCRdb table keeps only in-frame clones and is missing some. The table has approximately 160,000 clones, over 75% seen once. The V end lost 6 bases, the J end lost 5 bases, and 7 bases lay between the germline ends. The CDR3 extends over 11 amino acids. In germline, CDR1 is SNHLY, CDR2 FYNNEI. This TCR came from a woman aged 18 to 35 in good health and CMV-seronegative. The sequenced material came from PBMCs. J is TRBJ2-5 and V is TRBV2; D gene uncertain. The CDR3 bases are TGTGCCAGCAGCGATAGTGAGACCCAGTACTTC. It translates to CASSDSETQYF.